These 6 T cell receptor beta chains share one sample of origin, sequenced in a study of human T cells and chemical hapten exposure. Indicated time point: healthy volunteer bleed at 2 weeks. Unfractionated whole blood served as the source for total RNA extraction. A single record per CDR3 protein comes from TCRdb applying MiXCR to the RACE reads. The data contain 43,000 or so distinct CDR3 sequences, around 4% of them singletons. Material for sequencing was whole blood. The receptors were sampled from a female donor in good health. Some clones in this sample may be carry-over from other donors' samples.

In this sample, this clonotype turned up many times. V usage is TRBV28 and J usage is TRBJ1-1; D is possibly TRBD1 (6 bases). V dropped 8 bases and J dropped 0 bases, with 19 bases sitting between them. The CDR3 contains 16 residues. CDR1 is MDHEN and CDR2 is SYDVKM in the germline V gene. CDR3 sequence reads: CASPEGEGPLNTEAFF. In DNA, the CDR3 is TGTGCCAGCCCGGAGGGGGAGGGCCCCTTGAACACTGAAGCTTTCTTT.

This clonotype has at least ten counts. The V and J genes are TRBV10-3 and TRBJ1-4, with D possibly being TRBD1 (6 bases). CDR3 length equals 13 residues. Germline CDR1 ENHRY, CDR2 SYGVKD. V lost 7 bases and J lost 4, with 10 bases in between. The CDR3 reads CAINQGSNEKLFF. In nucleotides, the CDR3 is TGTGCCATCAACCAGGGGAGTAATGAAAAACTGTTTTTT.

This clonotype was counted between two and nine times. CDR3 sequence: CASSLGHEKLFF. The CDR3 bases are TGTGCCAGCAGCTTGGGCCATGAAAAACTGTTTTTT. This chain joins TRBV5-4 and TRBJ1-4; D is uncertain. The V gene's germline CDR1 is SGHNT and CDR2 YYREEE (reference sequence). The CDR3 has 12 amino acids. The V end was cut by 0 bases, the J end by 6 bases, with 3 bases between.

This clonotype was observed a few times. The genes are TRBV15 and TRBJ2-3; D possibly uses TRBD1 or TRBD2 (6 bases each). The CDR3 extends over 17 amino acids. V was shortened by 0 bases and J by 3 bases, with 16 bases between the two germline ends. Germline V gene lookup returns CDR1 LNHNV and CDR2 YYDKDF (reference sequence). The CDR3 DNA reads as TGTGCCACCAGCAGAGATCTTCGGGGGCCTGAGACAGATACGCAGTATTTT. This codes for CATSRDLRGPETDTQYF.

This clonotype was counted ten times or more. This CDR3 reads CASSYSPALSGNTEAFF. Written as DNA, the CDR3 is TGTGCCAGCAGTTACTCGCCGGCTTTATCGGGGAACACTGAAGCTTTCTTT. The gene calls are TRBV6-5 and TRBJ1-1; the D is unclear. CDR1 and CDR2 (germline): MNHEY, SVGAGI. With 0 bases removed from V and 1 base from J, the gap between germline ends came to 15 bases. The CDR3 spans 17 residues.

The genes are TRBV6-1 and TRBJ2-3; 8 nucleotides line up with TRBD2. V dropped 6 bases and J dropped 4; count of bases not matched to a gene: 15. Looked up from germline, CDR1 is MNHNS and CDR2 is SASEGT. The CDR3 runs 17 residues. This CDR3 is CASSKGYTAGGPDTQYF. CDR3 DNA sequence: TGTGCCAGCAGCAAGGGTTATACTGCGGGGGGCCCAGATACGCAGTATTTT.